This entry features one T cell receptor beta chain sequence. Antigen specificity is unknown. V was pared by 1 base and J by 0 bases, with 4 bases of the junction left unmatched. CDR1 is MNHEY, CDR2 SMNVEV, per germline (reference sequence). CDR3 size: 17 residues. This sample is drawn from a study of cytomegalovirus exposure and HLA in healthy donors. Study-level points and caveats: By a later analysis, the bulk of CMV-associated TCR beta chains appeared HLA-restricted. For most TCR beta V segments, an earlier analysis put the productive rate at about 87% or about 30% of the time. Presence/absence analyses assumed roughly uniform sequencing depth across donors, which may not hold. Analysis performed later showed TCR beta chains linked to HLA being more clonally expanded than equally common others.

The PCR used 60 Vbeta and 13 Jbeta primers. Some clones are missing from TCRdb's copy, which holds only in-frame ones; the method was immunoSEQ multiplex PCR. The sample records 200,000 or so clones, more than 65% being singletons. Sequenced: PBMCs. The chain uses TRBV27 and TRBJ1-1; 11 bases match TRBD1. The receptor's source is a man aged 50-59 years in good health and CMV-seronegative. This chain's CDR3 is CASSLLGQGVLNTEAFF. The CDR3 bases are TGTGCCAGCAGTTTATTGGGACAGGGGGTTCTGAACACTGAAGCTTTCTTT.